These T cell receptor beta chains were read from a single sample in a study of cytomegalovirus exposure and HLA in healthy donors. Method: immunoSEQ multiplex PCR; TCRdb's copy keeps in-frame clones and lacks some. The sample yields fewer than 250,000 clones, just over 75% seen once. The source material was PBMCs. The receptor set was obtained from a man between 18 and 29 years old in good health and CMV-seronegative. The CDR3 runs from the conserved cysteine through the conserved F or W.

TRBJ1-1 TRBV7-8 CASSLDSGGGYTEAFF
TRBJ2-1 TRBV10-3 CAISESGGQGNYGEQFF
TRBJ2-4 TRBV19 CASSIGGGSDIQYF
TRBJ2-3 TRBV5-1 CASSLGLAPSTDTQYF
TRBJ2-3 TRBV18 CASSPPRTSGEITDTQYF
TRBJ2-5 TRBV18 CASSPPGEYQETQYF
TRBJ1-2 TRBV6-5 CASSEEGARGYTF
. TRBV5-6 CASSERLAGALYEQYF
TRBJ2-2 TRBV7-3 CASSPGQSGELFF
TRBJ2-1 TRBV2 CASSGTKLAGSYNEQFF
TRBJ2-7 TRBV2 CASSSPRGSYEQYF
TRBJ2-5 TRBV2 CASRGTGLETQYF
TRBJ2-3 TRBV6-1 CASGTTSPDTQYF
TRBJ1-1 TRBV4-1 CASSPPLYTEAFF
TRBJ2-7 TRBV28 CASRLAGTGAHEQYF
TRBJ1-1 TRBV6-5 CASRLTGGADTEAFF
TRBJ1-2 TRBV5-5 CASSLFRGEGYTF
TRBJ2-1 TRBV29-1 CSVRGTGAGEQFF
TRBJ2-7 TRBV7-3 CASSLSSGAPVYEQYF
TRBJ2-2 TRBV7-9 CASSLALGDTGELFF
TRBJ1-2 TRBV7-9 CASSLEGREPNYGYTF
TRBJ2-1 TRBV4-1 CASSQGLPLRDEQFF
TRBJ2-1 TRBV2 CASRGYREGEQFF
TRBJ2-1 TRBV28 CASTLAGGPHNEQFF
TRBJ1-1 TRBV25-1 CASSEEGGRTEAFF
TRBJ2-5 TRBV9 CASSVELAGGETQYF
TRBJ1-6 TRBV30 CAWSVQGNSPLHF
TRBJ2-6 TRBV7-3 CASSLVAGANVLTF
TRBJ2-7 TRBV11-3 CASSVTSGVGSYEQYF
TRBJ1-6 TRBV25-1 CASTQGGADSPLHF
TRBJ2-3 TRBV6-5 CASSAAPQDTQYF
TRBJ2-1 TRBV19 CASSIDTKHYNEQFF
TRBJ1-2 TRBV25-1 CASSEPGPTPGRYGYIF
TRBJ2-7 TRBV29-1 CSVPGQADYEQYF
TRBJ1-1 TRBV30 CAWSRQGEAFF
TRBJ1-2 TRBV5-5 CASSTTGDYGYTF
TRBJ2-3 TRBV4-1 CASSLVLAFAANTQYF
TRBJ2-7 TRBV6-6 CASSYQAGNYEQYF
TRBJ2-2 TRBV7-9 CSSSLTAGEWYTGELFF
TRBJ1-5 TRBV18 CASSPTGGYSNQPQHF
TRBJ2-1 TRBV7-6 CASSLVQVSEQFF
TRBJ2-7 TRBV5-5 CASRFGPSGNYEQYF
TRBJ2-2 TRBV2 CASSESRFTGELFF
. TRBV7-9 CASSLRGGVDEQYF
TRBJ2-3 TRBV5-1 CASSLRREGTDTQYF
TRBJ1-4 TRBV7-9 CASGRRNGGEKLFF